The present T cell receptor beta chain was sequenced within a study of OX40 agonist ivuxolimab in advanced cancers. Overall study context: With ivuxolimab, an agonistic anti-OX40 (CD134) antibody, patients were treated. Dosing consisted of intravenous ivuxolimab at 0.01 to 10 mg/kg every 2 weeks. Study-wide results and caveats: The average count of expanded clones was higher among CD8+ T cells than among CD4+. Antigens targeted by the expanded peripheral T cells were not determined.

This CDR3 is built from 11 residues. V lost 4 bases, J lost 6 bases, and 9 bases lay in between. Per germline, CDR1 SQVTM and CDR2 ANQGSEA. With regard to this clone: Its antigen is as yet unknown.

The method was immunoSEQ multiplex PCR; TCRdb's version includes in-frame clones alone and lacks a portion of them. Among fewer than 70,000 clones listed, around 86% were seen once. Material: CD4+ or CD8+ T cells sorted from blood, obtained in a trial of the OX40 agonist ivuxolimab. This TCR came from an adult with an advanced solid tumor such as melanoma, head and neck, liver or kidney cancer. The chain couples TRBV29-1 to TRBJ1-2; D gene unclear. The CDR3 nucleotides are TGCAGCGTTGTGGGCGGTGATGGCTACACCTTC. As protein: CSVVGGDGYTF.